This T cell receptor beta chain stems from a study of radiotherapy plus CTLA-4 blockade in lung cancer. The wider study: Objective responses emerged in around a sixth of patients, and over 30% attained disease control.

The study, taken as a whole, reports: Dynamics of early blood T cell clones, together with interferon-beta, were reportedly the best predictors of response. Following radiotherapy plus ipilimumab, tumor-derived TCR clones expanded in the blood.

This clone has more than one count but fewer than ten. No antigen is known for it. Receiving focal radiation plus CTLA-4 blockade with ipilimumab were patients who had chemo-refractory metastatic non-small-cell lung cancer. Assay: immunoSEQ multiplex PCR; the TCRdb copy retains only in-frame clones and omits some. In the table there are around 71,000 clones, around 69% of which are singletons. The TCR was taken from a human donor with non-small cell lung cancer whose response to radiotherapy plus ipilimumab could not be evaluated. Some clones in this sample may be carry-over from other donors' samples. The sample here was peripheral blood, taken from a patient treated with radiotherapy plus ipilimumab.

CDR3 sequence: CASSPQGAATDTQYF. The CDR3, as DNA: TGTGCCAGCAGTCCACAGGGGGCCGCCACAGATACGCAGTATTTT. The rearrangement uses TRBV6-1 and TRBJ2-3; TRBD1 agrees at 9 bases. There are 15 residues in the CDR3. Germline V gene sequence: CDR1 MNHNS, CDR2 SASEGT. J was trimmed by 2 bases and V by 5 bases; bases with no gene match: 5.